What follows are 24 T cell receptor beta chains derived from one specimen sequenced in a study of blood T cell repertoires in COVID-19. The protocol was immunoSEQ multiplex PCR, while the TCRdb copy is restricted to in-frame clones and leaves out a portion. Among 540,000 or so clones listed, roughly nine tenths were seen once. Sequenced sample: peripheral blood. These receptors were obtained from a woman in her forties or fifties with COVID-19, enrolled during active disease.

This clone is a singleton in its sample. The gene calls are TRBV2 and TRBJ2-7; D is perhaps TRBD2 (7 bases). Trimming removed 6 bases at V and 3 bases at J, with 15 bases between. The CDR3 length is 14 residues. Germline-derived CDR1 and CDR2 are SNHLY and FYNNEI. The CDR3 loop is CASSEQGGSYEQYF. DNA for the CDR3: TGTGCCAGCAGCGAACAGGGAGGGAGCTACGAGCAGTACTTC.

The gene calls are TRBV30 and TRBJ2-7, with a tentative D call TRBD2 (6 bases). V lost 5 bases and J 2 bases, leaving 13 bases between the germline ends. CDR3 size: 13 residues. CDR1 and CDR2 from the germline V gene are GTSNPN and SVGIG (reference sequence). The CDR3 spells CAWSREWTYEQYF. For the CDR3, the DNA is TGTGCCTGGTCCCGGGAGTGGACCTACGAGCAGTACTTC.

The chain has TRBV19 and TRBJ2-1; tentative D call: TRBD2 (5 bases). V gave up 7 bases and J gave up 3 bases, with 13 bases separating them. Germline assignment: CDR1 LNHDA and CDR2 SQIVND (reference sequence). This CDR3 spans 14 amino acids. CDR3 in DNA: TGTGCCAGTACTGGAGGTCTGGGCTACAATGAGCAGTTCTTC. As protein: CASTGGLGYNEQFF.

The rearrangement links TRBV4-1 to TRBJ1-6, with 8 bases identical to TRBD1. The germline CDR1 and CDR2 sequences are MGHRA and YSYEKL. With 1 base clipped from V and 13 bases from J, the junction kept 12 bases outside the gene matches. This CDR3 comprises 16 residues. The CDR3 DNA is TGCGCCAGCAGCCAAGGGGAGATCAGGGGGCAGAGCCCCCTCCACTTT. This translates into CASSQGEIRGQSPLHF.

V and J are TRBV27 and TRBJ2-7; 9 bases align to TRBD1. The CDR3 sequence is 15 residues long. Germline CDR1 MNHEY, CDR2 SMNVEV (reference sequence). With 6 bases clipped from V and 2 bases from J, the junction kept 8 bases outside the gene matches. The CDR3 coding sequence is TGTGCCAGCAGCCGAAGGGGACAGGGTGCCTACGAGCAGTACTTC. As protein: CASSRRGQGAYEQYF.

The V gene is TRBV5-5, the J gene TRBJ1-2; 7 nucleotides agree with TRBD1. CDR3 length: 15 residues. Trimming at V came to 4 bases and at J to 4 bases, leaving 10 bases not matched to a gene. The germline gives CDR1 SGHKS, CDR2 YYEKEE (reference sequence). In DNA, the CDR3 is TGTGCCAGCAGCGGGACGGACAGGTACGGCTATGGCTACACCTTC. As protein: CASSGTDRYGYGYTF.

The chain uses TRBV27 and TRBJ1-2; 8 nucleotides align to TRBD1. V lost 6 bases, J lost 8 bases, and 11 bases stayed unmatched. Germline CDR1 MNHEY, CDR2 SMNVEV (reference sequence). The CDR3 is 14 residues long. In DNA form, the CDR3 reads TGTGCCAGCAGCTTGGGGCAGGGGGCTGGGGGCTACACCTTC. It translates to CASSLGQGAGGYTF.

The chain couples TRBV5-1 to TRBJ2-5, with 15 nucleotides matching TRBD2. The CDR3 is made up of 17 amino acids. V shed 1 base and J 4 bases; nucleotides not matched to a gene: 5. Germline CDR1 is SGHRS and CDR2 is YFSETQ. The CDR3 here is CASSLRTSGGAGETQYF. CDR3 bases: TGCGCCAGCAGCTTGAGGACTAGCGGGGGGGCCGGAGAGACCCAGTACTTC.

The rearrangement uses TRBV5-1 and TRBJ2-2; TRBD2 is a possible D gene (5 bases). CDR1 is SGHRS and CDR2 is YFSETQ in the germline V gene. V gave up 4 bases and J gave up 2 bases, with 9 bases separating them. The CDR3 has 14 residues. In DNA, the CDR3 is TGCGCCAGCAGCCCCAGGACTAACACCGGGGAGCTGTTTTTT. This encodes CASSPRTNTGELFF.

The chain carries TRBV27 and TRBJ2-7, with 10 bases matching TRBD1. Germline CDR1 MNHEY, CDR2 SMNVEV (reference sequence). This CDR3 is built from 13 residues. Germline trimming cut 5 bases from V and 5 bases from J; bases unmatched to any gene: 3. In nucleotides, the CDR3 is TGTGCCAGCAGTAGACAGGGGGCAAACGAGCAGTACTTC. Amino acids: CASSRQGANEQYF.

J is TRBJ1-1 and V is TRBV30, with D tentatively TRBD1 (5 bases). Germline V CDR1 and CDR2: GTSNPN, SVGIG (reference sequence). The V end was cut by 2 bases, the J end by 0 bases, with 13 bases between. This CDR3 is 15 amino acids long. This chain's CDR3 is CAWSLLDRMNTEAFF. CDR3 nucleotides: TGTGCCTGGAGTCTCCTCGACAGAATGAACACTGAAGCTTTCTTT. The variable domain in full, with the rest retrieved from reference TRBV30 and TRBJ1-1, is SQTIHQWPATLVQPVGSPLSLECTVEGTSNPNLYWYRQAAGRGLQLLFYSVGIGQISSEVPQNLSASRPQDRQFILSSKKLLLSDSGFYLCAWSLLDRMNTEAFFGQGTRLTVV.

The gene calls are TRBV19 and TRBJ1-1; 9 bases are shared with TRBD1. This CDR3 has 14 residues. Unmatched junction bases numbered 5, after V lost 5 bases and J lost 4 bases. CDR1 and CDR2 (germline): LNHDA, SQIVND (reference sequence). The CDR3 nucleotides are TGTGCCAGTAGTGTTGACAGGGGGGCCACTGAAGCTTTCTTT. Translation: CASSVDRGATEAFF.

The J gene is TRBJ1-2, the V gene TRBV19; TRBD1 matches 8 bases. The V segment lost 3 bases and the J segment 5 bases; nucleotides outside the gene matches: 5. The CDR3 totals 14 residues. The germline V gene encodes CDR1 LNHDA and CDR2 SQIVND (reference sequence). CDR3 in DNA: TGTGCCAGTAGTATCCGGACAGGGTCGTATGGCTACACCTTC. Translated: CASSIRTGSYGYTF.

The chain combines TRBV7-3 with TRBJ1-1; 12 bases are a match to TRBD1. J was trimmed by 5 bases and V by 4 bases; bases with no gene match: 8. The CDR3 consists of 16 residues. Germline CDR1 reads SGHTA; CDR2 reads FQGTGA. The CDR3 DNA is TGTGCCAGCAGCTCTCGGGACAGGGGGCGAGGGACTGAAGCTTTCTTT. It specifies CASSSRDRGRGTEAFF.

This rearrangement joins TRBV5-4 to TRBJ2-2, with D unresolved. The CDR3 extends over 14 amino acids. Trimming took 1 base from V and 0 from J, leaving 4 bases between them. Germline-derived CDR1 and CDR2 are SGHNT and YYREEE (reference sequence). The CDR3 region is CASSLYSNTGELFF. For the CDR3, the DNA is TGTGCCAGCAGCTTGTACTCGAACACCGGGGAGCTGTTTTTT. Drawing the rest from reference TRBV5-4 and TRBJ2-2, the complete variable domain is ETGVTQSPTHLIKTRGQQVTLRCSSQSGHNTVSWYQQALGQGPQFIFQYYREEENGRGNFPPRFSGLQFPNYSSELNVNALELDDSALYLCASSLYSNTGELFFGEGSRLTVL.

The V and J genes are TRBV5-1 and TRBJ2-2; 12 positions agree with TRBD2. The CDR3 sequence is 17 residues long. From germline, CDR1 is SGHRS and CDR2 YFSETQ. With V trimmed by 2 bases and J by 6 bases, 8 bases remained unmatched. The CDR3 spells CASSFWTSGEVAGELFF. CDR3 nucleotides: TGCGCCAGCAGCTTTTGGACTAGCGGGGAGGTAGCCGGGGAGCTGTTTTTT.

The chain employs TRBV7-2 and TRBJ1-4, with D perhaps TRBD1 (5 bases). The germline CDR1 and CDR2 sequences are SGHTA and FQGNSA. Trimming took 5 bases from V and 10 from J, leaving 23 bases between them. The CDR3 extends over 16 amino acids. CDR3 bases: TGTGCCAGCAGCCACCCCCGGGGGGAAGCGGTTGGAAAACTGTTTTTT. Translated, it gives CASSHPRGEAVGKLFF.

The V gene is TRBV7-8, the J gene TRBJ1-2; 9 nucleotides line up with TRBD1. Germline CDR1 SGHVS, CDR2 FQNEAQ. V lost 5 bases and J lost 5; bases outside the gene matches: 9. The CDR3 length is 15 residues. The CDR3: CASSAGDRVLYGYTF. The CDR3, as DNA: TGTGCCAGCAGCGCGGGGGACAGGGTTTTATATGGCTACACCTTC.

CDR3 residues: CASSHLMALGQGDTGELFF. The CDR3 DNA follows: TGTGCCAGCAGCCACCTGATGGCTCTGGGCCAGGGCGACACCGGGGAGCTGTTTTTT. The chain carries TRBV14 and TRBJ2-2, with D possibly being TRBD1 (5 bases). This CDR3 has 19 amino acids. Per the germline V gene, CDR1 is SGHDN and CDR2 is FVKESK. The germline V and J ends were trimmed by 3 bases and 3 bases, with 23 bases remaining between them.

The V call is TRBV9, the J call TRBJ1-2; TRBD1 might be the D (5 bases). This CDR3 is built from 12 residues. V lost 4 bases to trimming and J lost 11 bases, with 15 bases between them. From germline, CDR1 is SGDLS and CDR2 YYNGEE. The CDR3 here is CASSRGGTAYTF. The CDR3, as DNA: TGTGCCAGCAGCCGGGGGGGTACGGCGTACACCTTC.

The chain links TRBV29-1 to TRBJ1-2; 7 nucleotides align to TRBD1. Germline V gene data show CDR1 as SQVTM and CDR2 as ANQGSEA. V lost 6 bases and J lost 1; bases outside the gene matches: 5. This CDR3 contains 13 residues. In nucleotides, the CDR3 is TGCAGCGTCCCGGGACAGAATAACTATGGCTACACCTTC. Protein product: CSVPGQNNYGYTF.

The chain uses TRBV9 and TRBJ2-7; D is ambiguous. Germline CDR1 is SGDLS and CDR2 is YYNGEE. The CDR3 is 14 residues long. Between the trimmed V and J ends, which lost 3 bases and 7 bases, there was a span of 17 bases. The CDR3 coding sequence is TGTGCCAGCAGCGCAACCTCCACTCCTCGGGAGCAGTACTTC. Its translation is CASSATSTPREQYF.

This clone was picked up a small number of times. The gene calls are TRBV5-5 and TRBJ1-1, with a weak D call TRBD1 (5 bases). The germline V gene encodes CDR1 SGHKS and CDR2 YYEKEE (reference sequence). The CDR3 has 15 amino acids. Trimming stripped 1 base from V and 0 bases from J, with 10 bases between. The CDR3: CASSLYKGMNTEAFF. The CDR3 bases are TGTGCCAGCAGCTTGTACAAGGGGATGAACACTGAAGCTTTCTTT.

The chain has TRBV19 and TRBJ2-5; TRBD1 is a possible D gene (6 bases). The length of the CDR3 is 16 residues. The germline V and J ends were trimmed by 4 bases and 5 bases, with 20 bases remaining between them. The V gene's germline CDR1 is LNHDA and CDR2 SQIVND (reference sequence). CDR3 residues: CASSTTGGGVGETQYF. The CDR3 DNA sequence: TGTGCCAGTAGTACAACGGGTGGGGGCGTTGGGGAGACCCAGTACTTC.